These 12 T cell receptor beta chains were all obtained from the same sample, sequenced in a study of human T cells and chemical hapten exposure. A single record per CDR3 protein comes from TCRdb applying MiXCR to the RACE reads. The sample has approximately 260,000 distinct CDR3 sequences, approximately 8.4% seen once. Time point of the sample: pre-sensitization, week 0. Sample treatment: therapeutic diphenylcyclopropenone sensitization with weekly scalp DPC. The source was whole blood, collected in connection with sensitization to the hapten diphenylcyclopropenone (DPC). The receptors derive from a middle-aged woman with alopecia areata. Some clones in this sample may be carry-over from other donors' samples.

This clonotype was seen a few times. The genes are TRBV12-3 or TRBV12-4 and TRBJ2-7, with D possibly matching TRBD2 (6 bases). CDR3 length: 13 amino acids. Trimming took off 3 bases at V and 6 bases at J, with 12 bases between the two ends. DNA for the CDR3: TGTGCCAGCAGTTTCACGACTAGTAGCGAGCAGTACTTC. Translating gives CASSFTTSSEQYF.

This clonotype has more than one count but fewer than ten. The chain combines TRBV28 with TRBJ1-2; 7 nucleotides match TRBD1. V trimming: 1 base; J trimming: 4 bases; junction bases outside the gene matches: 21. The CDR3 runs to 20 residues. Germline V lookup: CDR1 MDHEN, CDR2 SYDVKM. Here the CDR3 DNA reads TGTGCCAGCAGTTTATTATATTACGGGACAGCCCGAACCACTGGCTATGGCTACACCTTC. This encodes CASSLLYYGTARTTGYGYTF.

This clonotype has a count of ten or more. In DNA, the CDR3 is TGTGCCAGCAGTTCAGGGTCATTAGCCGTGGAGACCCAGTACTTC. Residues: CASSSGSLAVETQYF. The chain has TRBV28 and TRBJ2-5; possible D gene TRBD1, 5 bases. Germline CDR1 reads MDHEN; CDR2 reads SYDVKM. The CDR3 loop spans 15 amino acids. V was trimmed by 4 bases and J by 5 bases, leaving 17 bases between them.

The chain combines TRBV27 with TRBJ2-7; D not resolved. Trimming left V 3 bases short and J 0 bases short, with 9 bases between. Germline V lookup: CDR1 MNHEY, CDR2 SMNVEV (reference sequence). The CDR3 runs 14 residues. CDR3 nucleotide sequence: TGTGCCAGCAGTTTCTCCCCAAGCTCCTACGAGCAGTACTTC. This sequence encodes CASSFSPSSYEQYF.

This clonotype was detected ten times or more. This chain connects TRBV5-1 to TRBJ1-4; D call uncertain. V was trimmed by 0 bases and J by 0 bases, leaving 6 bases between them. The CDR3 totals 15 residues. Per germline, CDR1 SGHRS and CDR2 YFSETQ. The CDR3 is CASSLASSTNEKLFF. CDR3 bases: TGCGCCAGCAGCTTGGCCTCGTCAACTAATGAAAAACTGTTTTTT.

In its sample, this clonotype was seen many times. The V gene is TRBV7-2, the J gene TRBJ2-1; D is unresolved. Per the germline V gene, CDR1 is SGHTA and CDR2 is FQGNSA. The CDR3 has 11 residues. Deletions cut 2 bases from V and 6 bases from J, with 2 bases between. This CDR3 reads CASSLFNEQFF. CDR3 DNA: TGTGCCAGCAGCTTATTCAATGAGCAGTTCTTC.

At least ten counts were recorded for this clonotype. This rearrangement joins TRBV12-3 or TRBV12-4 to TRBJ1-5, with 7 nucleotides matching TRBD1. V was pared by 6 bases and J by 8 bases, with 16 bases of the junction left unmatched. The CDR3 loop spans 16 amino acids. This CDR3 reads CASRQTTGALTEPQHF. CDR3 DNA: TGTGCCAGCAGACAGACCACAGGGGCCCTAACGGAGCCCCAGCATTTT.

This rearrangement joins TRBV28 to TRBJ2-1, with 10 positions matching TRBD2. The CDR3 loop spans 15 amino acids. The germline gives CDR1 MDHEN, CDR2 SYDVKM. V shed 4 bases, J shed 5 bases, and the junction held 5 bases outside the gene matches. CDR3: CASSSSGSGDNEQFF. DNA of the CDR3: TGTGCCAGCAGTTCTAGCGGGAGCGGAGACAATGAGCAGTTCTTC.

This clonotype was seen only a few times. The rearrangement links TRBV28 to TRBJ2-7; a possible D gene is TRBD2 (6 bases). The CDR3 is 15 residues long. Germline CDR1 and CDR2: MDHEN and SYDVKM. V was shortened by 6 bases and J by 2 bases, with 17 bases between the two germline ends. This CDR3 reads CASSPAGEATYEQYF. As DNA, the CDR3 is TGTGCCAGCAGCCCGGCTGGGGAGGCTACCTACGAGCAGTACTTC.

This sequence joins TRBV7-9 and TRBJ2-3, with 7 bases that match TRBD2. Germline CDR1 and CDR2: SEHNR and FQNEAQ (reference sequence). The CDR3 loop spans 16 amino acids. V shed 4 bases and J 2 bases; nucleotides not matched to a gene: 9. CDR3 in DNA: TGTGCCAGCAGCTCCCCGGGACTAAAATACACAGATACGCAGTATTTT. Residues: CASSSPGLKYTDTQYF.

CDR3 nucleotides: TGTGCCAGCAGGTTTACAGGGATTGATCCCCCGGGGGAGCTGTTTTTT. Its protein product is CASRFTGIDPPGELFF. The chain combines TRBV3-1 with TRBJ2-2; a possible D gene is TRBD1 (6 bases). CDR1 is LGHDT, CDR2 YNNKEL, per germline (reference sequence). This CDR3 is built from 16 residues. V lost 6 bases and J 8 bases, leaving 22 bases between the germline ends.

This clonotype was seen repeatedly, ten times or more. This chain links TRBV6-5 with TRBJ2-3, with D perhaps matching TRBD1 (5 bases). V lost 6 bases and J 1 base, leaving 11 bases between the germline ends. CDR1 MNHEY and CDR2 SVGAGI come from the germline V gene. The CDR3 has 14 amino acids. In DNA form, the CDR3 reads TGTGCCAGCAGACAGGAGCTAGGCACAGATACGCAGTATTTT. Translation gives CASRQELGTDTQYF.